These 19 T cell receptor beta chains came from one sample sequenced in a study of OX40 agonist ivuxolimab in advanced cancers. TCRdb keeps only in-frame clones here, not all; method: immunoSEQ multiplex PCR. This table has some 78,000 clones, about 88% appearing once. The sample consisted of CD4+ or CD8+ T cells sorted from blood, taken in a trial of the OX40 agonist ivuxolimab. The receptors here all came from an adult with an advanced solid tumor such as melanoma, head and neck, liver or kidney cancer.

In this sample, this clone turned up a few times. The gene calls are TRBV6-5 and TRBJ2-5; 10 nucleotides match TRBD1. V lost 6 bases to trimming and J lost 2 bases; unmatched junction nucleotides: 0. CDR3 length: 13 amino acids. The V gene's germline CDR1 is MNHEY and CDR2 SVGAGI. CDR3 region: CASRDRGQETQYF. CDR3 nucleotide sequence: TGTGCCAGCAGGGACAGGGGGCAAGAGACCCAGTACTTC.

CDR3 nucleotide sequence: TGTGCCAGCAGCGTAGGGCAGATTCTGTCACCCCTCCACTTT. It specifies CASSVGQILSPLHF. The V call is TRBV9, the J call TRBJ1-6; D uncertain. The CDR3 sequence is 14 residues long. With 0 bases removed from V and 10 bases from J, the gap between germline ends came to 11 bases. Germline assignment: CDR1 SGDLS and CDR2 YYNGEE.

This chain connects TRBV11-2 to TRBJ2-7, with D tentatively TRBD1 or TRBD2 (6 bases each). This CDR3 spans 14 amino acids. CDR1 is SGHAT, CDR2 FQNNGV, per germline. V lost 3 bases, J lost 5 bases, and 14 bases lay in between. The CDR3 bases are TGTGCCAGCAGCTTCGGTATAGGGGGGAACGAGCAGTACTTC. It specifies CASSFGIGGNEQYF.

The chain joins TRBV11-2 to TRBJ1-1; 10 bases line up with TRBD1. V lost 4 bases to trimming and J lost 9 bases; unmatched junction nucleotides: 2. Germline V CDR1 and CDR2: SGHAT, FQNNGV. This CDR3 has 12 residues. CDR3: CASSWDRGQAFF. Written as DNA, the CDR3 is TGTGCCAGCAGCTGGGACAGGGGTCAAGCTTTCTTT.

This chain's CDR3 is CASSWGQGGNQPQHF. CDR3 sequence (DNA): TGTGCCAGCAGCTGGGGACAGGGGGGGAATCAGCCCCAGCATTTT. This chain connects TRBV7-2 to TRBJ1-5, with 11 bases aligning to TRBD1. The CDR3 sequence is 15 residues long. The J segment lost 4 bases and the V segment lost 4 bases, leaving 3 bases of the junction unmatched. In germline, CDR1 is SGHTA, CDR2 FQGNSA.

The chain couples TRBV2 to TRBJ1-4; 9 nucleotides match TRBD1. The junction had 8 bases not matched to a gene; V was cut back by 5 bases and J by 7 bases. This CDR3 spans 15 amino acids. The V gene's germline CDR1 is SNHLY and CDR2 FYNNEI. CDR3 sequence reads: CASSQQGAGGEKLFF. DNA for the CDR3: TGTGCCAGCAGTCAACAGGGGGCCGGGGGTGAAAAACTGTTTTTT.

This rearrangement joins TRBV25-1 to TRBJ1-3, with TRBD1 identical over 7 bases. Trimming cost V 3 bases and J 3 bases; bases outside gene matches: 11. Germline V CDR1 and CDR2: MGHDK, SYGVNS. The CDR3 sequence is 17 residues long. This chain's CDR3 is CASSDPTGTAYGNTIYF. CDR3 bases: TGTGCCAGCAGTGACCCAACAGGGACAGCCTATGGAAACACCATATATTTT.

The V and J genes are TRBV18 and TRBJ1-1; a weak D match, TRBD1 (5 bases). This CDR3 comprises 14 residues. Germline V gene lookup returns CDR1 KGHSH and CDR2 LQKENI. Trimming removed 0 bases at V and 3 bases at J, with 8 bases between. The CDR3, as DNA: TGTGCCAGCTCACCACCGACAGAGTACACTGAAGCTTTCTTT. Its protein product is CASSPPTEYTEAFF.

The CDR3 protein is CASSLDGGREETQYF. The CDR3 coding sequence is TGTGCCAGCAGCTTGGATGGGGGCCGCGAGGAGACCCAGTACTTC. The rearrangement joins TRBV5-4 to TRBJ2-5, with D possibly TRBD1 on 6 matching bases. The CDR3 contains 15 residues. The germline CDR1 and CDR2 sequences are SGHNT and YYREEE (reference sequence). Trimming took off 0 bases at V and 5 bases at J, with 14 bases between the two ends.

This chain joins TRBV7-2 and TRBJ2-7, with D hard to call. The CDR3 spans 14 residues. The ends were cut back, 5 bases at V and 2 bases at J, with 13 bases in the middle. The germline gives CDR1 SGHTA, CDR2 FQGNSA. The DNA for the CDR3 is TGTGCCAGCAGCCCTTACATCTCAGCCTACGAGCAGTACTTC. Translation gives CASSPYISAYEQYF.

Only one count was recorded for this clone. CDR3 coding DNA: TGTGCCAGCAGTTTCTACAGGCACCCCCAAGAGACCCAGTACTTC. Translated, it gives CASSFYRHPQETQYF. The V call is TRBV27, the J call TRBJ2-5; maybe TRBD1 (5 bases). Per the germline V gene, CDR1 is MNHEY and CDR2 is SMNVEV (reference sequence). Between the trimmed V and J ends, which lost 3 bases and 1 base, there was a span of 12 bases. The CDR3 runs to 15 residues.

The chain joins TRBV10-3 to TRBJ1-5; no firm D call. The CDR3 length is 15 residues. The V end lost 0 bases, the J end lost 3 bases, and 9 bases lay between the germline ends. The V gene's germline CDR1 is ENHRY and CDR2 SYGVKD. The CDR3 here is CAISESRAANQPQHF. The CDR3 DNA is TGTGCCATCAGTGAGTCGAGGGCCGCCAATCAGCCCCAGCATTTT.

The V and J genes are TRBV28 and TRBJ2-7; maybe TRBD2 (7 bases). CDR3 length equals 15 residues. Germline CDR1 and CDR2: MDHEN and SYDVKM. V gave up 5 bases and J gave up 3 bases, with 17 bases separating them. The CDR3, as DNA: TGTGCCAGCAGTCTTGGAGGGGGGGCGGGCTACGAGCAGTACTTC. Protein: CASSLGGGAGYEQYF. The entire variable domain, with the rest obtained from reference TRBV28 and TRBJ2-7, is as follows: DVKVTQSSRYLVKRTGEKVFLECVQDMDHENMFWYRQDPGLGLRLIYFSYDVKMKEKGDIPEGYSVSREKKERFSLILESASTNQTSMYLCASSLGGGAGYEQYFGPGTRLTVT.

In the case of this clone: At one of its ends the junction is not consistent with the germline gene, which may arise from a read error. The chain recombines TRBV6-6 with TRBJ2-3; possible D gene TRBD2, 6 bases. Germline CDR1 is MNHNY and CDR2 is SVGAGI (reference sequence). The CDR3 loop spans 13 amino acids. The CDR3 region has the DNA TGTGTCAGCCGACTAGTTCGCACAGATACGCAGTATTTT. Translation gives CVSRLVRTDTQYF.

This chain links TRBV12-5 with TRBJ2-5, with D possibly being TRBD1 (6 bases). V lost 0 bases to trimming and J lost 1 base, with 9 bases between them. CDR3 size: 15 residues. Germline CDR1 is LGHNT and CDR2 is FRNRAP. The CDR3 loop is CASGLVRGGQETQYF. For the CDR3, the DNA is TGTGCTAGTGGTTTGGTACGAGGGGGCCAAGAGACCCAGTACTTC.

This clone was picked up one time. The DNA for the CDR3 is TGTGCCAGCAGCTTGGGGGGCACCGGCTCCTACAATGAGCAGTTCTTC. Translated: CASSLGGTGSYNEQFF. The chain couples TRBV5-4 to TRBJ2-1, with D maybe TRBD1 (5 bases). The CDR3 has 16 amino acids. The V gene lost 0 bases and the J gene lost 0 bases, with 10 bases spanning the gap. Germline V gene sequence: CDR1 SGHNT, CDR2 YYREEE (reference sequence).

This chain connects TRBV5-4 to TRBJ2-3, with 7 bases lining up with TRBD2. Germline V lookup: CDR1 SGHNT, CDR2 YYREEE (reference sequence). Trimming at V came to 6 bases and at J to 4 bases, leaving 8 bases not matched to a gene. The CDR3 covers 14 residues. DNA for the CDR3: TGTGCCAGCACACGTGGGGGGGGTGCAGATACGCAGTATTTT. Translation gives CASTRGGGADTQYF.

This rearrangement joins TRBV7-2 to TRBJ2-4; the D gene is possibly TRBD2 (6 bases). Germline CDR1 is SGHTA and CDR2 is FQGNSA. V lost 0 bases and J lost 2, with 8 bases in between. There are 15 residues in the CDR3. In DNA, the CDR3 is TGTGCCAGCAGCTTAGCGAGCGGGTCCAAAAACATTCAGTACTTC. Translating it yields CASSLASGSKNIQYF.

The chain has TRBV7-2 and TRBJ1-4; 10 nucleotides agree with TRBD1. Germline V gene lookup returns CDR1 SGHTA and CDR2 FQGNSA. CDR3 length: 18 residues. Germline trimming cut 3 bases from V and 4 bases from J; bases unmatched to any gene: 11. The CDR3 spells CASSLRDRGSWGNEKLFF. Here the CDR3 DNA reads TGTGCCAGCAGCTTGCGGGACAGGGGAAGTTGGGGTAATGAAAAACTGTTTTTT.